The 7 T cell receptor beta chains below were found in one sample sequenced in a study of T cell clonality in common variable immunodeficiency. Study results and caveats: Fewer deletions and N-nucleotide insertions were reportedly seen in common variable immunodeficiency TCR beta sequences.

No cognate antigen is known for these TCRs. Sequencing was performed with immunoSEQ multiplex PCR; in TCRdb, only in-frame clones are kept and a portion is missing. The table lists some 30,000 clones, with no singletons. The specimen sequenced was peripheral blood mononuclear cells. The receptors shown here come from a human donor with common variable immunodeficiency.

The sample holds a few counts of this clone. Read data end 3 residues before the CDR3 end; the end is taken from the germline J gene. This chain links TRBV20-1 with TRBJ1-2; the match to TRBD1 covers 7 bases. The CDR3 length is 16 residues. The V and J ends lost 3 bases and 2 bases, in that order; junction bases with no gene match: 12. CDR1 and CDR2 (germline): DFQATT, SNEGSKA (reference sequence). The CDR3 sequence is CSARGSPQGINYGYTF. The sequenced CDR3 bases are TGCAGTGCTAGGGGGTCCCCACAGGGGATAAACTATGGC.

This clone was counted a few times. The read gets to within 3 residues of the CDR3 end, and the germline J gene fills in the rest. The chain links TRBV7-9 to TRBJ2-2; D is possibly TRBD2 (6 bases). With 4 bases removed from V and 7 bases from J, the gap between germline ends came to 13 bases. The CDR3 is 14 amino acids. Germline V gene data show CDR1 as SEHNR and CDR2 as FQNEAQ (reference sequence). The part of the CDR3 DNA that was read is TGTGCCAGCAGCTCTCTGTCCGGGGGCGGGGAG. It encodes CASSSLSGGGE. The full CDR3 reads CASSSLSGGGELFF.

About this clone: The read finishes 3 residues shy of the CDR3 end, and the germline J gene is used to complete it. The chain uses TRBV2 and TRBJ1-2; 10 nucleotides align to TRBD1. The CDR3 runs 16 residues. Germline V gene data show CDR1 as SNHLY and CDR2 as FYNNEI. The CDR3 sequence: CASRLGTGEILRGYTF. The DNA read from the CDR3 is TGTGCCAGCAGACTCGGGACAGGGGAGATATTAAGGGGC.

The sequenced CDR3 bases are TGTGCCAGCAGTACCCCGACAGGGGGCACTGAA. This sequence encodes CASSTPTGGTE. The CDR3 in its entirety is CASSTPTGGTEAFF. The chain links TRBV6-2 or TRBV6-3 to TRBJ1-1; TRBD1 aligns across 9 bases. Read coverage stops 3 residues before the CDR3 terminus; the germline J gene supplies the remainder. CDR1 is MNHEY and CDR2 is SVGEGT in the germline V gene. V lost 5 bases, J lost 4 bases, and 5 bases stayed unmatched. This CDR3 region has 14 residues.

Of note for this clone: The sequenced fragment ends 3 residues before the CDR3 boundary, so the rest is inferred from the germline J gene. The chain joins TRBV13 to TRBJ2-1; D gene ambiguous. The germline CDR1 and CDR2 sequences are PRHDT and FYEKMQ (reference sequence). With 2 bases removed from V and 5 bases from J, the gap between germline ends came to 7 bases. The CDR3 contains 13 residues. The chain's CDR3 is CASSLLGDNEQFF. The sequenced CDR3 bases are TGTGCCAGCAGCTTACTAGGAGACAATGAG.

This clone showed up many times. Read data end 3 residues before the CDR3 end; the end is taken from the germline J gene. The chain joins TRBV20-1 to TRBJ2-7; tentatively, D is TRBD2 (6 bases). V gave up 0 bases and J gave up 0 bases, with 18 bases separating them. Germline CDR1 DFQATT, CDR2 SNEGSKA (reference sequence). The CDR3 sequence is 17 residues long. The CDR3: CSARDLGGREISYEQYF. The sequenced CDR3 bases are TGCAGTGCTAGAGATCTCGGGGGTAGGGAAATCTCCTACGAG.

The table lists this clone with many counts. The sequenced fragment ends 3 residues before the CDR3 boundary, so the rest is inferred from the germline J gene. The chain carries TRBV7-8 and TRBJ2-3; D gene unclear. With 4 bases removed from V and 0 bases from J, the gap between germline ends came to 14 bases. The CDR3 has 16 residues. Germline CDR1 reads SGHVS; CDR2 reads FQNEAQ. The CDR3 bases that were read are TGTGCCAGCAGCTCCATAGTTGAGACTAGCACAGATACG. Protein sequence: CASSSIVETSTDT. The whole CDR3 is CASSSIVETSTDTQYF.